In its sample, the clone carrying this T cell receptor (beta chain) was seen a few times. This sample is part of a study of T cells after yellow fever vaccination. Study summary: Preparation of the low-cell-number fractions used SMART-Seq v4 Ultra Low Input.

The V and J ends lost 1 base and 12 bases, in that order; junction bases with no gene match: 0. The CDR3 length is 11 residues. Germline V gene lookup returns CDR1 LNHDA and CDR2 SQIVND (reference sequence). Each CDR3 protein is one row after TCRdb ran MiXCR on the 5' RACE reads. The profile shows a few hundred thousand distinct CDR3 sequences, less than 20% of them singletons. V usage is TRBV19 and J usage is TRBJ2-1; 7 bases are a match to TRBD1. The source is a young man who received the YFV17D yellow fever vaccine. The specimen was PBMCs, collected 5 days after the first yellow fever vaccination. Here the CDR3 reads CASSIGQGQFF. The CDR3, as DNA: TGTGCCAGTAGTATAGGACAGGGGCAGTTCTTC.